The 12 T cell receptor beta chains presented below share a single source sample, sequenced in a study of T cell responses to AZD1222 COVID-19 vaccine. Measured with immunoSEQ multiplex PCR; TCRdb has only the in-frame clones, and not every one. The sample gives 90,000 to 150,000 clones, 80% to 90% of which show up once; 2.4% is in the top ten. Material: peripheral blood, obtained on day 0 of AZD1222 vaccination. The receptors derive from an adult in good health.

This clone has a single count. The J gene is TRBJ2-2, the V gene TRBV7-9, with TRBD2 matching over 12 bases. V was clipped by 2 bases and J by 0 bases; unmatched bases: 1. The length of the CDR3 is 17 residues. Germline-derived CDR1 and CDR2 are SEHNR and FQNEAQ (reference sequence). The CDR3 sequence is CASSLLAGGSNTGELFF. The CDR3 region has the DNA TGTGCCAGCAGCTTACTAGCGGGAGGGTCGAACACCGGGGAGCTGTTTTTT.

The chain employs TRBV15 and TRBJ2-3; D is ambiguous. The CDR3 is 17 residues long. V gave up 0 bases and J gave up 1 base, with 14 bases separating them. Per the germline V gene, CDR1 is LNHNV and CDR2 is YYDKDF (reference sequence). DNA of the CDR3: TGTGCCACCAGCAGAGATACGGCAGGCTCGGGCACAGATACGCAGTATTTT. Translation: CATSRDTAGSGTDTQYF. Variable domain in full (rest from reference TRBV15 and TRBJ2-3): DAMVIQNPRYQVTQFGKPVTLSCSQTLNHNVMYWYQQKSSQAPKLLFHYYDKDFNNEADTPDNFQSRRPNTSFCFLDIRSPGLGDTAMYLCATSRDTAGSGTDTQYFGPGTRLTVL.

The rearrangement joins TRBV6-2 or TRBV6-3 to TRBJ1-2; TRBD1 might be the D (6 bases). Germline V gene data show CDR1 as MNHEY and CDR2 as SVGEGT. This CDR3 is 13 amino acids long. The V end lost 5 bases, the J end lost 4 bases, and 11 bases lay between the germline ends. The CDR3 sequence: CASSEDRIYGYTF. For the CDR3, the DNA is TGTGCCAGCAGTGAGGACAGAATCTATGGCTACACCTTC.

This sequence joins TRBV18 and TRBJ2-2, with a weak D call TRBD2 (6 bases). The CDR3 totals 13 residues. Germline V gene sequence: CDR1 KGHSH, CDR2 LQKENI. V lost 3 bases to trimming and J lost 8 bases, with 10 bases between them. CDR3 sequence: CASSPGLGGELFF. The CDR3 DNA sequence: TGTGCCAGCTCACCGGGACTTGGTGGGGAGCTGTTTTTT.

This clone was detected only a few times. The chain recombines TRBV15 with TRBJ2-1; TRBD2 matches at 13 bases. The CDR3 has 19 amino acids. V dropped 1 base and J dropped 7; count of bases not matched to a gene: 13. The germline V gene has CDR1 LNHNV and CDR2 YYDKDF (reference sequence). The DNA for the CDR3 is TGTGCCACCAGCAGAGCAGACATGACTAGCGGGAGGAGAGTAAATGAGCAGTTCTTC. It yields the protein CATSRADMTSGRRVNEQFF. Using reference TRBV15 and TRBJ2-1 for the parts outside the CDR3, the full variable domain is DAMVIQNPRYQVTQFGKPVTLSCSQTLNHNVMYWYQQKSSQAPKLLFHYYDKDFNNEADTPDNFQSRRPNTSFCFLDIRSPGLGDTAMYLCATSRADMTSGRRVNEQFFGPGTRLTVL.

This clone was observed a handful of times. This chain links TRBV24-1 with TRBJ2-1, with no clear D. The CDR3 is 15 amino acids. The V end was cut by 2 bases, the J end by 2 bases, with 9 bases between. CDR1 and CDR2 from the germline V gene are KGHDR and SFDVKD. CDR3 sequence reads: CATSDSERPYNEQFF. CDR3 sequence (DNA): TGTGCCACCAGTGATTCGGAGAGACCCTACAATGAGCAGTTCTTC.

The rearrangement uses TRBV19 and TRBJ1-2; 7 nucleotides align to TRBD1. The V and J ends lost 1 base and 0 bases, in that order; junction bases with no gene match: 14. The CDR3 spans 19 residues. The germline V gene has CDR1 LNHDA and CDR2 SQIVND (reference sequence). In nucleotides, the CDR3 is TGTGCCAGTAGTATAGGGGTGGAACAGGGGAGAACTTCTAACTATGGCTACACCTTC. Its translation: CASSIGVEQGRTSNYGYTF.

The chain links TRBV7-9 to TRBJ2-2; 7 nucleotides match TRBD2. Germline assignment: CDR1 SEHNR and CDR2 FQNEAQ (reference sequence). The V segment lost 3 bases and the J segment 0 bases; nucleotides outside the gene matches: 4. This CDR3 spans 16 amino acids. CDR3 in DNA: TGTGCCAGCAGCTTTGGCGGGAGAACGAACACCGGGGAGCTGTTTTTT. It specifies CASSFGGRTNTGELFF.

J is TRBJ2-7 and V is TRBV5-8; the match to TRBD2 covers 7 bases. Losses at the gene ends were 0 bases for V and 5 bases for J; bases not matched to a gene: 11. The length of the CDR3 is 16 residues. CDR1 and CDR2 (germline): SGHTS, YDEGEE. Here the CDR3 DNA reads TGTGCCAGCAGCTTGGGTAGCGGGCGTCCCAGTGACGAGCAGTACTTC. Translation: CASSLGSGRPSDEQYF.

The table lists this clone with a few counts. The chain has TRBV19 and TRBJ2-2; a possible D gene is TRBD1 (5 bases). The V and J ends lost 6 bases and 6 bases respectively, with 11 bases between them. Germline CDR1 reads LNHDA; CDR2 reads SQIVND (reference sequence). The CDR3 is 13 residues long. The CDR3 here is CASRGQSPGELFF. Written as DNA, the CDR3 is TGTGCCAGTAGGGGGCAAAGCCCCGGGGAGCTGTTTTTT.

This chain uses TRBV28 with TRBJ1-1; D unclear. The CDR3 consists of 14 residues. Between the trimmed V and J ends, which lost 3 bases and 1 base, there was a span of 9 bases. CDR1 is MDHEN and CDR2 is SYDVKM in the germline V gene. This chain's CDR3 is CASSLVWENTEAFF. The CDR3 DNA reads as TGTGCCAGCAGTTTGGTTTGGGAGAACACTGAAGCTTTCTTT.

This clone was picked up one time. This rearrangement joins TRBV27 to TRBJ1-2; no clear D. V lost 6 bases and J lost 1, with 9 bases in between. Germline V lookup: CDR1 MNHEY, CDR2 SMNVEV (reference sequence). This CDR3 spans 13 amino acids. The CDR3: CASRWNINYGYTF. CDR3 DNA sequence: TGTGCCAGCAGATGGAATATTAACTATGGCTACACCTTC.